The 27 T cell receptor beta chains below come from one sample, sequenced in a study of T cell repertoires in cytomegalovirus infection. Their antigens are not known. From the reads, TCRdb called clonotypes with MiXCR, one entry per CDR3 protein. The data hold hundreds of thousands of distinct CDR3 sequences, with 40% to 50% observed a single time. Sequenced here: cultured PBMCs, sampled from culture after CMV antigen stimulation. These receptors were taken from a human donor in good health (CMV status not recorded). Some clones in this sample may be carry-over from other donors' samples.

The V call is TRBV7-2, the J call TRBJ2-7; D remains ambiguous. The CDR3 contains 13 residues. In germline, CDR1 is SGHTA, CDR2 FQGNSA. The V end was cut by 3 bases, the J end by 3 bases, with 9 bases between. For the CDR3, the DNA is TGTGCCAGCAGCTTCCCCTCGAACTACGAGCAGTACTTC. Amino acid sequence: CASSFPSNYEQYF.

The V call is TRBV7-9, the J call TRBJ1-4; D may be TRBD1 (5 bases). CDR1 SEHNR and CDR2 FQNEAQ come from the germline V gene (reference sequence). The CDR3 length is 17 residues. Trimming stripped 0 bases from V and 0 bases from J, with 11 bases between. The CDR3, as DNA: TGTGCCAGCAGCTTAGCGATGGCAGGGCCAACTAATGAAAAACTGTTTTTT. Its translation: CASSLAMAGPTNEKLFF.

This clonotype was seen ten or more times. The chain combines TRBV7-2 with TRBJ1-3, with D possibly being TRBD1 (5 bases). This CDR3 contains 15 residues. Between the trimmed V and J ends, which lost 1 base and 1 base, there was a span of 8 bases. Germline V gives CDR1 SGHTA, CDR2 FQGNSA. This CDR3 reads CASSLVGGSGNTIYF. The CDR3 coding sequence is TGTGCCAGCAGCTTAGTTGGGGGATCTGGAAACACCATATATTTT.

This clonotype was detected a few times. This chain links TRBV4-1 with TRBJ2-7, with D uncertain. The ends were cut back, 0 bases at V and 2 bases at J, with 11 bases in the middle. From germline, CDR1 is MGHRA and CDR2 YSYEKL. The CDR3 loop spans 15 amino acids. The CDR3 bases are TGCGCCAGCAGCCAAGAGCCCCACAATGCCTACGAGCAGTACTTC. This sequence encodes CASSQEPHNAYEQYF.

This clonotype was picked up a small number of times. CDR3 loop: CASRPTGVIGETQYF. In DNA form, the CDR3 reads TGCGCCAGCCGCCCGACAGGGGTCATCGGGGAGACCCAGTACTTC. The V and J genes are TRBV4-1 and TRBJ2-5; 8 nucleotides match TRBD1. This CDR3 spans 15 amino acids. The V segment lost 8 bases and the J segment 5 bases; nucleotides outside the gene matches: 13. Germline values: CDR1 MGHRA, CDR2 YSYEKL.

This chain links TRBV9 with TRBJ2-7; D tentatively fits TRBD1 or TRBD2 (5 bases each). The CDR3 loop spans 14 amino acids. Trimming stripped 3 bases from V and 3 bases from J, with 13 bases between. Germline CDR1 SGDLS, CDR2 YYNGEE. CDR3 residues: CASSGSGAGYEQYF. In nucleotides, the CDR3 is TGTGCCAGCAGCGGGTCCGGGGCAGGCTACGAGCAGTACTTC.

The chain combines TRBV7-9 with TRBJ1-3, with D perhaps matching TRBD1 (6 bases). Germline CDR1 is SEHNR and CDR2 is FQNEAQ (reference sequence). V was pared by 5 bases and J by 10 bases, with 18 bases between. The CDR3 sequence is 14 residues long. For the CDR3, the DNA is TGTGCCAGCAGCGTGGGACATCCGCTTGGGACCATATATTTT. Residues: CASSVGHPLGTIYF. Complete variable domain (other parts from reference TRBV7-9 and TRBJ1-3): DTGVSQNPRHKITKRGQNVTFRCDPISEHNRLYWYRQTLGQGPEFLTYFQNEAQLEKSRLLSDRFSAERPKGSFSTLEIQRTEQGDSAMYLCASSVGHPLGTIYFGEGSWLTVV.

V is TRBV7-3 and J is TRBJ2-7; D is perhaps TRBD1 or TRBD2 (6 bases each). V lost 2 bases and J 0 bases, leaving 14 bases between the germline ends. CDR1 and CDR2 from the germline V gene are SGHTA and FQGTGA. CDR3 length: 16 amino acids. The CDR3 coding sequence is TGTGCCAGCAGCTTAGTGCGGGACACCCTCTCCTACGAGCAGTACTTC. Translating it yields CASSLVRDTLSYEQYF.

The rearrangement joins TRBV6-2 or TRBV6-3 to TRBJ2-7, with TRBD2 matching over 11 bases. CDR1 is MNHEY and CDR2 is SVGEGT in the germline V gene. With 9 bases clipped from V and 2 bases from J, the junction kept 9 bases outside the gene matches. CDR3 length: 15 residues. The CDR3 loop is CARDYGTSGAYEQYF. The DNA for the CDR3 is TGTGCCAGGGACTATGGGACTAGCGGAGCCTACGAGCAGTACTTC.

This chain connects TRBV5-1 to TRBJ2-5, with a possible D match to TRBD2 (5 bases). CDR1 and CDR2 from the germline V gene are SGHRS and YFSETQ. V lost 2 bases, J lost 2 bases, and 10 bases lay in between. The CDR3 covers 14 residues. In DNA form, the CDR3 reads TGCGCCAGCAGCTTCTTAGGGAGTCAAGAGACCCAGTACTTC. Its translation: CASSFLGSQETQYF.

The rearrangement uses TRBV19 and TRBJ2-5; D perhaps matches TRBD1 (5 bases). CDR3 size: 14 residues. Germline loops: CDR1 LNHDA, CDR2 SQIVND (reference sequence). Trimming pared 3 bases from V and 3 bases from J, leaving 11 bases between. CDR3 sequence (DNA): TGTGCCAGTAGTATCTCTGGGGCGGAAGAGACCCAGTACTTC. Its protein is CASSISGAEETQYF. Full variable domain (missing parts from reference TRBV19 and TRBJ2-5): DGGITQSPKYLFRKEGQNVTLSCEQNLNHDAMYWYRQDPGQGLRLIYYSQIVNDFQKGDIAEGYSVSREKKESFPLTVTSAQKNPTAFYLCASSISGAEETQYFGPGTRLLVL.

The V call is TRBV10-3, the J call TRBJ1-1; D is perhaps TRBD1 (6 bases). This CDR3 contains 13 residues. Trimming took off 10 bases at V and 1 base at J, with 13 bases between the two ends. CDR1 is ENHRY, CDR2 SYGVKD, per germline. This CDR3 is CASWDTTNTEAFF. Here the CDR3 DNA reads TGTGCCAGCTGGGACACCACGAACACTGAAGCTTTCTTT.

The chain combines TRBV7-9 with TRBJ2-2, with D perhaps being TRBD1 or TRBD2 (5 bases each). The V end lost 5 bases, the J end lost 1 base, and 11 bases lay between the germline ends. CDR3 length: 15 amino acids. The germline V gene has CDR1 SEHNR and CDR2 FQNEAQ (reference sequence). Here the CDR3 reads CASSRRQGNTGELFF. Written as DNA, the CDR3 is TGTGCCAGCAGCCGGAGGCAGGGGAACACCGGGGAGCTGTTTTTT.

This clonotype turned up a few times. The CDR3 DNA reads as TGTGCCAGCACACTACTAGCGGGAGCGTCTGACGAGCAGTTCTTC. It specifies CASTLLAGASDEQFF. J is TRBJ2-1 and V is TRBV7-2, with 11 bases identical to TRBD2. V lost 7 bases and J lost 10; bases outside the gene matches: 12. The CDR3 sequence is 15 residues long. Germline values: CDR1 SGHTA, CDR2 FQGNSA.

The chain links TRBV3-1 to TRBJ2-3; D tentatively reads TRBD1 or TRBD2 (5 bases each). The V and J ends lost 4 bases and 6 bases respectively, with 14 bases between them. Per the germline V gene, CDR1 is LGHDT and CDR2 is YNNKEL (reference sequence). CDR3 size: 14 residues. The CDR3 loop reads CASSPRDHADTQYF. The CDR3 DNA reads TGTGCCAGCAGCCCCCGGGACCATGCGGATACGCAGTATTTT.

The chain carries TRBV20-1 and TRBJ2-2; 11 bases match TRBD1. This CDR3 is 17 amino acids long. The germline V gene encodes CDR1 DFQATT and CDR2 SNEGSKA (reference sequence). J was trimmed by 4 bases and V by 6 bases; bases with no gene match: 13. The CDR3 spells CSATYRGQGATTGELFF. CDR3 coding DNA: TGCAGTGCAACCTACCGCGGACAGGGGGCGACCACCGGGGAGCTGTTTTTT.

The rearrangement uses TRBV27 and TRBJ1-1; D gene uncertain. This CDR3 has 13 amino acids. With 3 bases removed from V and 10 bases from J, the gap between germline ends came to 15 bases. Germline V gene sequence: CDR1 MNHEY, CDR2 SMNVEV (reference sequence). The CDR3 spells CASSLWVYYGAFF. Here the CDR3 DNA reads TGTGCCAGCAGTTTGTGGGTGTATTATGGAGCTTTCTTT.

This clonotype was observed a handful of times. This sequence joins TRBV11-2 and TRBJ2-3, with D maybe TRBD2 (5 bases). The CDR3 runs 15 residues. Germline lookup yields CDR1 SGHAT and CDR2 FQNNGV. V lost 5 bases and J 1 base, leaving 13 bases between the germline ends. CDR3 loop: CASSPRFSGTDTQYF. The CDR3 nucleotides are TGTGCCAGCAGCCCACGCTTTAGCGGCACAGATACGCAGTATTTT.

As DNA, the CDR3 is TGTGCCAGCAGCTTAGTTCGTGGGAGGGCCATTGGAGAGACCCAGTACTTC. Amino acid sequence: CASSLVRGRAIGETQYF. J is TRBJ2-5 and V is TRBV7-2; 7 bases match TRBD2. This CDR3 comprises 17 residues. Germline trimming cut 1 base from V and 4 bases from J; bases unmatched to any gene: 12. Germline V gene sequence: CDR1 SGHTA, CDR2 FQGNSA.

In its sample, this clonotype was seen a few times. This chain connects TRBV6-1 to TRBJ1-2; D not certain. Trimming cost V 3 bases and J 4 bases, with 3 bases left between them. Germline V lookup: CDR1 MNHNS, CDR2 SASEGT. The CDR3 is made up of 11 amino acids. The CDR3 DNA reads as TGTGCCAGCAGTGAGATCTATGGCTACACCTTC. Protein product: CASSEIYGYTF.

The chain combines TRBV11-2 with TRBJ2-1, with a possible D match to TRBD2 (5 bases). The CDR3 is made up of 15 amino acids. Trimming cost V 2 bases and J 7 bases, with 15 bases left between them. Germline CDR1 SGHAT, CDR2 FQNNGV. CDR3 coding DNA: TGTGCCAGCAGCTTATCGACTATGGAAGAGAATGAGCAGTTCTTC. Its translation is CASSLSTMEENEQFF.

The rearrangement links TRBV20-1 to TRBJ2-7; 7 bases are shared with TRBD2. The V gene's germline CDR1 is DFQATT and CDR2 SNEGSKA (reference sequence). The CDR3 sequence is 16 residues long. V was pared by 0 bases and J by 2 bases, with 10 bases of the junction left unmatched. CDR3 nucleotides: TGCAGTGCTAGAGATTCCGGCGGCGGGGGAACCTACGAGCAGTACTTC. Amino acids: CSARDSGGGGTYEQYF.

Note on this clonotype: Relative to the germline gene, one junction end is altered; a read error may explain this. The chain carries TRBV7-4 and TRBJ1-2; D is unclear. Germline V gene data show CDR1 as SGHVT and CDR2 as SQSDAQ. This CDR3 region has 15 residues. CDR3 sequence: CTSSLLGPGSYGYTF. In nucleotides, the CDR3 is TGTACCAGCAGCTTACTTGGGCCGGGAAGCTATGGCTACACCTTC.

This clonotype was counted only a few times. The rearrangement uses TRBV20-1 and TRBJ2-7, with 15 bases aligning to TRBD2. The V gene's germline CDR1 is DFQATT and CDR2 SNEGSKA (reference sequence). V shed 5 bases, J shed 6 bases, and the junction held 8 bases outside the gene matches. The CDR3 consists of 15 residues. CDR3 sequence reads: CSAPGLAGGPTEQYF. CDR3 nucleotides: TGCAGTGCTCCGGGACTAGCGGGAGGTCCCACCGAGCAGTACTTC.

Only a few counts were recorded for this clonotype. The rearrangement joins TRBV7-8 to TRBJ2-6; 9 bases fit TRBD1. This CDR3 is 17 amino acids long. Trimming cost V 1 base and J 0 bases; bases outside gene matches: 1. Germline CDR1 SGHVS, CDR2 FQNEAQ. The CDR3 sequence is CASSLGGQGSGANVLTF. CDR3 sequence (DNA): TGTGCCAGCAGCTTAGGGGGACAGGGCTCTGGGGCCAACGTCCTGACTTTC.

This clonotype appeared a few times. The chain recombines TRBV5-6 with TRBJ2-7; 8 bases fit TRBD2. This CDR3 contains 14 residues. After removal of 5 bases from V and 3 bases from J, the junction contained 7 bases not matched to a gene. CDR1 and CDR2 from the germline V gene are SGHDT and YYEEEE. The CDR3 spells CASSKRGPHYEQYF. For the CDR3, the DNA is TGTGCCAGCAGTAAGCGGGGGCCCCACTACGAGCAGTACTTC.

The V gene is TRBV4-1, the J gene TRBJ2-3; the D is unclear. V was shortened by 3 bases and J by 4 bases, with 14 bases between the two germline ends. Germline-derived CDR1 and CDR2 are MGHRA and YSYEKL. The CDR3 runs to 15 residues. The CDR3 DNA follows: TGCGCCAGCAGCCAGAGCTGGGGAAGTCCAGATACGCAGTATTTT. Translation gives CASSQSWGSPDTQYF.